This T cell receptor (beta chain) was sequenced for a study of cytomegalovirus exposure and HLA in healthy donors. The CDR3 runs 15 residues. Germline V CDR1 and CDR2: SGHNT, YYREEE (reference sequence). The V end was cut by 1 base, the J end by 0 bases, with 11 bases between. Overall study results and limits: According to a later analysis, donors in an Asian-associated ancestry cluster reportedly had fewer N-insertions than the 666-donor mean. The study put 150 to 200 TCR beta chains on its list as cytomegalovirus-associated. In vitro testing confirmed a few CMV-associated chains as specific for CMV antigens.

The primer mix had 60 Vbeta and 13 Jbeta primers. The repertoire was sequenced with immunoSEQ multiplex PCR; TCRdb's copy has only in-frame clones and lacks some. In the table there are some 74,000 clones, about 78% of which are singletons. Points on this clone: The antigen is not known.

Sequencing used PBMCs. This chain joins TRBV5-4 and TRBJ2-7; D perhaps matches TRBD1 (5 bases). This receptor was identified in a male donor in good health and CMV-seronegative. The CDR3 here is CASSLSGWGSYEQYF. The CDR3 coding sequence is TGTGCCAGCAGCTTGTCAGGGTGGGGCTCCTACGAGCAGTACTTC. The whole variable domain, remainder taken from reference TRBV5-4 and TRBJ2-7, is ETGVTQSPTHLIKTRGQQVTLRCSSQSGHNTVSWYQQALGQGPQFIFQYYREEENGRGNFPPRFSGLQFPNYSSELNVNALELDDSALYLCASSLSGWGSYEQYFGPGTRLTVT.